The 26 T cell receptor beta chains below come from one sample, sequenced in a study of T cell responses to AZD1222 COVID-19 vaccine. Clones were sequenced by immunoSEQ multiplex PCR, and TCRdb holds only the in-frame ones, with some missing. The repertoire has 66,000 or so clones, 87% of them found once; the top ten carry approximately 15%. This sample comprised peripheral blood, obtained on day 0 of AZD1222 vaccination. These receptors were collected from an adult in good health.

This chain connects TRBV12-3 or TRBV12-4 to TRBJ1-1; D gene ambiguous. Trimming left V 0 bases short and J 5 bases short, with 7 bases between. The CDR3 runs 13 residues. CDR3 in amino acids: CASSLATGTEAFF. CDR3 nucleotide sequence: TGTGCCAGCAGTTTAGCTACCGGAACTGAAGCTTTCTTT.

This chain connects TRBV28 to TRBJ1-2, with 9 positions matching TRBD1. Germline V gene lookup returns CDR1 MDHEN and CDR2 SYDVKM. Trimming took 8 bases from V and 4 from J; bases not matched to a gene: 11. The CDR3 extends over 15 amino acids. The CDR3 DNA reads TGTGCCAGCGGCACGAAGGGACAGGGAAGCTATGGCTACACCTTC. Residues: CASGTKGQGSYGYTF.

The rearrangement joins TRBV28 to TRBJ2-7; D is possibly TRBD1 (5 bases). The germline V gene encodes CDR1 MDHEN and CDR2 SYDVKM. V shed 4 bases and J shed 3 bases, with 19 bases lying between them. The CDR3 extends over 16 amino acids. As DNA, the CDR3 is TGTGCCAGCAGTTATCCAGGGAAAGATAACGTCTACGAGCAGTACTTC. This codes for CASSYPGKDNVYEQYF.

The chain carries TRBV30 and TRBJ1-2; no clear D gene. This CDR3 is 13 amino acids long. Germline assignment: CDR1 GTSNPN and CDR2 SVGIG (reference sequence). V was pared by 1 base and J by 0 bases, with 6 bases between. CDR3 loop: CAWSEDPNYGYTF. CDR3 in DNA: TGTGCCTGGAGTGAGGATCCTAACTATGGCTACACCTTC.

The genes are TRBV2 and TRBJ1-6; 7 nucleotides agree with TRBD1. Germline assignment: CDR1 SNHLY and CDR2 FYNNEI. CDR3 size: 15 residues. Trimming removed 6 bases from V and 9 bases from J; junction bases left unmatched: 11. CDR3 coding DNA: TGTGCCAGCAGAAAAGACAGGGTGATTAGTTCACCCCTCCACTTT. Its protein product is CASRKDRVISSPLHF.

The rearrangement joins TRBV7-2 to TRBJ2-3; TRBD2 agrees at 9 bases. The V gene end was trimmed by 1 base and the J gene end by 0 bases; junction bases not matched to a gene: 5. The CDR3 extends over 17 amino acids. CDR1 is SGHTA and CDR2 is FQGNSA in the germline V gene. The DNA of the CDR3 is TGTGCCAGCAGCTTAGAGGGCGGGAGGGTAAGCACAGATACGCAGTATTTT. Translating gives CASSLEGGRVSTDTQYF.

This clone was recorded once. The gene calls are TRBV25-1 and TRBJ2-7; D not certain. Trimming took off 6 bases at V and 1 base at J, with 10 bases between the two ends. CDR3 size: 13 residues. CDR1 and CDR2 from the germline V gene are MGHDK and SYGVNS. DNA of the CDR3: TGTGCCAGCAGCCGTGACACATCCTACGAGCAGTACTTC. As protein: CASSRDTSYEQYF.

The gene calls are TRBV19 and TRBJ1-4, with D unresolved. Trimming shortened V by 6 bases and J by 2 bases, and 13 bases separated the two germline ends. The CDR3 runs 15 residues. Germline V lookup: CDR1 LNHDA, CDR2 SQIVND (reference sequence). The CDR3 DNA reads as TGTGCCAGTAGCCTTATATGGGAGACTAATGAAAAACTGTTTTTT. Protein product: CASSLIWETNEKLFF. Complete variable domain (other parts from reference TRBV19 and TRBJ1-4): DGGITQSPKYLFRKEGQNVTLSCEQNLNHDAMYWYRQDPGQGLRLIYYSQIVNDFQKGDIAEGYSVSREKKESFPLTVTSAQKNPTAFYLCASSLIWETNEKLFFGSGTQLSVL.

This chain uses TRBV11-2 with TRBJ2-5; D may be TRBD2 (6 bases). Trimming took 1 base from V and 4 from J, leaving 7 bases between them. CDR1 is SGHAT and CDR2 is FQNNGV in the germline V gene. The CDR3 runs to 13 residues. The CDR3 loop reads CASSLGGAETQYF. The CDR3 DNA is TGTGCCAGCAGCTTAGGCGGGGCAGAGACCCAGTACTTC.

The chain is built from TRBV6-1 and TRBJ2-4; D is undetermined. Per germline, CDR1 MNHNS and CDR2 SASEGT. The CDR3 has 14 residues. V lost 1 base and J lost 7, with 11 bases in between. This chain's CDR3 is CASSEEYLRNIQYF. In nucleotides, the CDR3 is TGTGCCAGCAGTGAAGAGTATTTGAGGAACATTCAGTACTTC.

The chain carries TRBV3-1 (or the pseudogene TRBV3-2) and TRBJ2-3, with 12 positions matching TRBD2. The CDR3 has 14 amino acids. With V trimmed by 5 bases and J by 3 bases, 0 bases remained unmatched. Germline values: CDR1 LGHDT, CDR2 YNNKEL (reference sequence). The CDR3 DNA is TGTGCCAGCAGCGGACTAGCGGGAACAGATACGCAGTATTTT. This codes for CASSGLAGTDTQYF.

The CDR3 nucleotides read TGTGCCAGCCGCGCTAGGGACAGGGTTAGCGAGACCCAGTACTTC. This gives the protein CASRARDRVSETQYF. This chain joins TRBV5-4 and TRBJ2-5; 9 bases map to TRBD1. The CDR3 length is 15 residues. J lost 5 bases, V lost 7 bases, and 12 bases had no gene match. Germline V CDR1 and CDR2: SGHNT, YYREEE (reference sequence).

This sequence joins TRBV27 and TRBJ1-1, with 7 bases that match TRBD1. The CDR3 is made up of 14 amino acids. Trimming at V came to 5 bases and at J to 4 bases, leaving 7 bases not matched to a gene. Germline loops: CDR1 MNHEY, CDR2 SMNVEV (reference sequence). CDR3 amino acids: CASSVPGQSTEAFF. CDR3 nucleotides: TGTGCCAGCAGTGTACCGGGACAGAGCACTGAAGCTTTCTTT.

J is TRBJ2-7 and V is TRBV18; 9 bases are shared with TRBD2. V lost 4 bases, J lost 4 bases, and 5 bases stayed unmatched. In germline, CDR1 is KGHSH, CDR2 LQKENI. The CDR3 totals 14 residues. The CDR3 region has the DNA TGTGCCAGCTCACTTAGCGGGAGCTATTACGAGCAGTACTTC. It encodes CASSLSGSYYEQYF.

This chain uses TRBV11-3 with TRBJ1-2; 8 positions match TRBD1. This CDR3 is built from 14 residues. Per germline, CDR1 SGHNT and CDR2 YENEEA. With 5 bases clipped from V and 7 bases from J, the junction kept 9 bases outside the gene matches. CDR3 protein: CASSMDREKGGYTF. The CDR3 nucleotides read TGTGCCAGCAGCATGGACAGGGAAAAGGGTGGCTACACCTTC.

This chain joins TRBV10-3 and TRBJ2-3; TRBD2 might be the D (6 bases). Deletions cut 1 base from V and 1 base from J, with 18 bases between. Germline values: CDR1 ENHRY, CDR2 SYGVKD. The CDR3 consists of 18 residues. CDR3 in amino acids: CAISELGGTPTGTDTQYF. DNA for the CDR3: TGTGCCATCAGTGAGTTGGGTGGGACTCCCACTGGCACAGATACGCAGTATTTT.

The V gene is TRBV12-3 or TRBV12-4, the J gene TRBJ1-1, with D unclear. V lost 1 base and J lost 1, with 4 bases in between. The CDR3 is 13 amino acids. The CDR3 region has the DNA TGTGCCAGCAGTTTAGTAAAGAACACTGAAGCTTTCTTT. Protein: CASSLVKNTEAFF.

By frequency in the sample, this clone is medium-sized. The gene calls are TRBV28 and TRBJ1-4; 12 bases are a match to TRBD1. Germline CDR1 MDHEN, CDR2 SYDVKM. The CDR3 has 16 residues. The junction had 9 bases not matched to a gene; V was cut back by 6 bases and J by 7 bases. CDR3 loop: CASRPGTGGRGEKLFF. CDR3 DNA sequence: TGTGCCAGCAGACCAGGGACAGGGGGCAGGGGTGAAAAACTGTTTTTT.

The V call is TRBV3-1 (or the pseudogene TRBV3-2), the J call TRBJ2-1; D unclear. Trimming took off 1 base at V and 7 bases at J, with 11 bases between the two ends. CDR3 length: 14 amino acids. Germline assignment: CDR1 LGHDT and CDR2 YNNKEL (reference sequence). The CDR3 loop reads CASSQVTSSNEQFF. The CDR3 nucleotides are TGTGCCAGCAGCCAAGTGACGAGCAGTAATGAGCAGTTCTTC.

The J gene is TRBJ2-3, the V gene TRBV5-1; TRBD2 matches 7 bases. This CDR3 comprises 16 residues. V dropped 4 bases and J dropped 1; count of bases not matched to a gene: 9. Germline loops: CDR1 SGHRS, CDR2 YFSETQ. The CDR3 spells CASSQGLAGGTDTQYF. The CDR3 DNA sequence: TGCGCCAGCAGCCAAGGATTAGCGGGTGGCACAGATACGCAGTATTTT.

This clone was detected ten times or more. The V call is TRBV2, the J call TRBJ2-3, with 8 bases fitting TRBD2. V gave up 7 bases and J gave up 6 bases; unmatched junction bases: 9. Per the germline V gene, CDR1 is SNHLY and CDR2 is FYNNEI. The CDR3 loop spans 14 amino acids. CDR3 coding DNA: TGTGCCAGCATGGATAGCGGGATAACTGATACGCAGTATTTT. Amino acid sequence: CASMDSGITDTQYF.

This clone was counted once. The chain carries TRBV28 and TRBJ1-4; TRBD1 agrees at 7 bases. V dropped 6 bases and J dropped 4; count of bases not matched to a gene: 11. Germline lookup yields CDR1 MDHEN and CDR2 SYDVKM. CDR3 length equals 16 residues. The CDR3 region has the DNA TGTGCCAGCAGCCAAGCAGACAGGGCCTATAATGAAAAACTGTTTTTT. This sequence encodes CASSQADRAYNEKLFF. Full variable domain (rest looked up from reference TRBV28 and TRBJ1-4): DVKVTQSSRYLVKRTGEKVFLECVQDMDHENMFWYRQDPGLGLRLIYFSYDVKMKEKGDIPEGYSVSREKKERFSLILESASTNQTSMYLCASSQADRAYNEKLFFGSGTQLSVL.

The chain employs TRBV27 and TRBJ1-6, with D maybe TRBD1 (6 bases). CDR3 length: 14 amino acids. Trimming stripped 6 bases from V and 9 bases from J, with 15 bases between. Germline lookup yields CDR1 MNHEY and CDR2 SMNVEV (reference sequence). CDR3 bases: TGTGCCAGCAGGTACAGGGAGGCTAGTTCACCCCTCCACTTT. It translates to CASRYREASSPLHF.

This chain connects TRBV3-1 (or the pseudogene TRBV3-2) to TRBJ2-1, with 10 bases fitting TRBD1. The trim removed 5 bases at V and 6 bases at J, leaving 7 bases unmatched. The germline V gene has CDR1 LGHDT and CDR2 YNNKEL (reference sequence). The CDR3 consists of 15 residues. This CDR3 is CASSADRGLSNEQFF. DNA for the CDR3: TGTGCCAGCAGCGCCGACAGGGGGCTGTCCAATGAGCAGTTCTTC.

J is TRBJ2-1 and V is TRBV6-5, with D possibly TRBD1 on 5 matching bases. The CDR3 spans 16 residues. Germline V CDR1 and CDR2: MNHEY, SVGAGI. Between the trimmed V and J ends, which lost 0 bases and 10 bases, there was a span of 19 bases. CDR3 protein: CASSYSSTQGLGEQFF. The CDR3 DNA reads TGTGCCAGCAGTTACTCGAGTACTCAGGGTCTCGGGGAGCAGTTCTTC.

This clone was observed once. The V gene is TRBV9, the J gene TRBJ2-3; D remains ambiguous. The germline gives CDR1 SGDLS, CDR2 YYNGEE. The CDR3 totals 16 residues. V lost 2 bases to trimming and J lost 1 base, with 14 bases between them. The CDR3 DNA reads TGTGCCAGCAGCGTGGCTGCCGGTGGGGGCACAGATACGCAGTATTTT. Its translation is CASSVAAGGGTDTQYF.